The next 5 T cell receptor beta chains were all read from a single sample in a study of shared clonotypes between healthy human individuals. Cells designated naive CD8 were CD45RO-negative and were positively selected for CCR7, with terminally differentiated effector memory CD45RA+ cells excluded. The table came from immunoSEQ multiplex PCR; TCRdb's copy has only in-frame clones and leaves some out. This sample has roughly 2,000,000 clones, with just under 95% found just once. Material: naive CD8+ T cells from PBMCs. Receptor source: a man between 18 and 35 years old in good health. Some clones in this sample may be carry-over from other donors' samples.

This clone was detected only a few times. The chain has TRBV27 and TRBJ2-2; D gene uncertain. V gave up 1 base and J gave up 5 bases, with 5 bases separating them. CDR1 is MNHEY, CDR2 SMNVEV, per germline (reference sequence). The CDR3 contains 13 residues. DNA of the CDR3: TGTGCCAGCAGTTTATTTTTGACCGGGGAGCTGTTTTTT. Its translation is CASSLFLTGELFF.

This chain connects TRBV7-8 to TRBJ2-7; weak D call: TRBD2 (6 bases). V dropped 5 bases and J dropped 0 bases, with 14 bases sitting between them. Germline V lookup: CDR1 SGHVS, CDR2 FQNEAQ. This CDR3 has 15 residues. CDR3: CASSGGVPSSYEQYF. CDR3 nucleotide sequence: TGTGCCAGCAGCGGAGGGGTCCCGAGCTCCTACGAGCAGTACTTC.

This rearrangement joins TRBV27 to TRBJ2-7, with 9 bases fitting TRBD1. The CDR3 has 16 residues. J lost 6 bases, V lost 3 bases, and 12 bases had no gene match. Germline CDR1 and CDR2: MNHEY and SMNVEV (reference sequence). DNA for the CDR3: TGTGCCAGCAGTTTGTCCCCCGGGACAGGGATTGGCGAGCAGTACTTC. Translated, it gives CASSLSPGTGIGEQYF.

The genes are TRBV28 and TRBJ1-4; weak D call: TRBD1 (5 bases). This CDR3 has 16 amino acids. Germline V gene lookup returns CDR1 MDHEN and CDR2 SYDVKM. V was shortened by 6 bases and J by 0 bases, with 14 bases between the two germline ends. The CDR3 bases are TGTGCCAGCAGCCGACAGAGGATAGCAACTAATGAAAAACTGTTTTTT. Protein sequence: CASSRQRIATNEKLFF. The whole variable domain, filled in from reference TRBV28 and TRBJ1-4, reads DVKVTQSSRYLVKRTGEKVFLECVQDMDHENMFWYRQDPGLGLRLIYFSYDVKMKEKGDIPEGYSVSREKKERFSLILESASTNQTSMYLCASSRQRIATNEKLFFGSGTQLSVL.

The V call is TRBV28, the J call TRBJ2-7; D is possibly TRBD2 (7 bases). The V gene lost 7 bases and the J gene lost 3 bases, with 16 bases spanning the gap. CDR3 length: 14 residues. Germline V gene data show CDR1 as MDHEN and CDR2 as SYDVKM. CDR3 DNA sequence: TGTGCCAGCACACGCCGGGGGGCTCTCTACGAGCAGTACTTC. This sequence encodes CASTRRGALYEQYF. Complete variable domain (other parts from reference TRBV28 and TRBJ2-7): DVKVTQSSRYLVKRTGEKVFLECVQDMDHENMFWYRQDPGLGLRLIYFSYDVKMKEKGDIPEGYSVSREKKERFSLILESASTNQTSMYLCASTRRGALYEQYFGPGTRLTVT.